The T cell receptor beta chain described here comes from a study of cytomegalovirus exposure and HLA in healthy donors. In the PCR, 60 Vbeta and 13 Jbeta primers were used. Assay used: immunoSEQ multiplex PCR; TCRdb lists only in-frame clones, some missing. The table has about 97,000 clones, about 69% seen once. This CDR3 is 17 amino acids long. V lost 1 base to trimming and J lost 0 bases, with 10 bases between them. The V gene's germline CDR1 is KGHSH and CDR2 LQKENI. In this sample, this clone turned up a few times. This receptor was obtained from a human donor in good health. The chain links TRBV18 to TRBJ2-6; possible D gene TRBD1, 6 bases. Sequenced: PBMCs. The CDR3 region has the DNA TGTGCCAGCTCACCACTGGGACACCCCTCTGGGGCCAACGTCCTGACTTTC. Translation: CASSPLGHPSGANVLTF.